The sample holds a few counts of the clone carrying this TCR beta chain. Looked up from germline, CDR1 is DFQATT and CDR2 is SNEGSKA (reference sequence). The J segment lost 17 bases and the V segment lost 5 bases, leaving 10 bases of the junction unmatched. The CDR3 has 11 amino acids. The sample originates from a study of cytomegalovirus exposure and HLA in healthy donors. The PCR contained 60 Vbeta and 13 Jbeta primers. Libraries were prepared by immunoSEQ multiplex PCR; TCRdb keeps only in-frame clonotypes and omits some of them. In the table there are 85,000 to 95,000 clones, 60% to 85% of which are singletons.

The TCR was taken from a young man in good health and CMV-seropositive. The sample was PBMCs. The chain uses TRBV20-1 and TRBJ1-4; 8 bases match TRBD1. CDR3 residues: CSAADRESSFF. The DNA of the CDR3 is TGCAGTGCTGCGGACAGGGAGTCGAGTTTTTTT.